The 9 T cell receptor beta chains given below trace back to one sample, sequenced in a study of Graves' ophthalmopathy and Graves' hyperthyroidism. RNA served as the template for amplifying TCR beta CDR3 regions. The authors performed first-round RT-PCR with HTBI primers and then a second-round multiplex PCR. A single record per CDR3 protein comes from TCRdb applying MiXCR to the multiplex PCR reads. This sample has roughly 220,000 distinct CDR3 sequences, with roughly 50% found just once. The sequenced material came from peripheral blood. Source of these receptors: an adult man with Graves' ophthalmopathy.

The genes are TRBV7-2 and TRBJ1-4; TRBD1 might be the D (5 bases). CDR1 is SGHTA, CDR2 FQGNSA, per germline. This CDR3 is built from 16 residues. V lost 5 bases, J lost 4 bases, and 17 bases lay in between. CDR3 DNA sequence: TGTGCCAGCAGCCCGATGAGGGTGGACATTAATGAAAAACTGTTTTTT. Protein: CASSPMRVDINEKLFF.

V and J are TRBV24-1 and TRBJ2-5, with 8 positions matching TRBD1. The junction had 5 bases not matched to a gene; V was cut back by 2 bases and J by 4 bases. The germline CDR1 and CDR2 sequences are KGHDR and SFDVKD. The CDR3 consists of 15 residues. The CDR3 spells CATSDYDRGGETQYF. The CDR3, as DNA: TGTGCCACCAGTGATTATGACAGGGGTGGAGAGACCCAGTACTTC.

This clonotype was observed once. Given the absence of the conserved phenylalanine or tryptophan at the CDR3 end, a read error is likely. It is unclear where the CDR3 begins or ends on the DNA, so no DNA is shown, and the CDR3 is as TCRdb lists it. The chain uses TRBV5-1 and TRBJ2-7; TRBD2, the table's D call, was not compared with the DNA. The CDR3 has 9 residues if both end residues are counted. In germline, CDR1 is SGHRS, CDR2 YFSETQ. This chain's CDR3 is CASSSPLAG.

This clonotype appeared a few times. The rearrangement links TRBV5-1 to TRBJ2-2; D is perhaps TRBD1 (5 bases). V lost 2 bases to trimming and J lost 5 bases, with 7 bases between them. The CDR3 has 13 residues. From germline, CDR1 is SGHRS and CDR2 YFSETQ. The CDR3 bases are TGCGCCAGCAGCTTAAGACAGACCGGGGAGCTGTTTTTT. Its protein product is CASSLRQTGELFF. The variable domain in full, with the rest retrieved from reference TRBV5-1 and TRBJ2-2, is KAGVTQTPRYLIKTRGQQVTLSCSPISGHRSVSWYQQTPGQGLQFLFEYFSETQRNKGNFPGRFSGRQFSNSRSEMNVSTLELGDSALYLCASSLRQTGELFFGEGSRLTVL.

The chain has TRBV7-2 and TRBJ2-7; possibly TRBD1 or TRBD2 for D (5 bases each). Germline values: CDR1 SGHTA, CDR2 FQGNSA. Deletions cut 6 bases from V and 4 bases from J, with 22 bases between. CDR3 size: 16 residues. This chain's CDR3 is CASSSSGANYAYEQYF. DNA for the CDR3: TGTGCCAGCAGTTCGTCCGGGGCCAATTACGCTTACGAGCAGTACTTC.

V usage is TRBV16 and J usage is TRBJ2-5; D call uncertain. The V end was cut by 5 bases, the J end by 5 bases, with 15 bases between. The CDR3 spans 14 residues. Germline V gene lookup returns CDR1 KGHSY and CDR2 FQNENV. CDR3 sequence: CASSVSPRSETQYF. CDR3 coding DNA: TGTGCCAGCAGCGTTAGTCCTAGGAGTGAGACCCAGTACTTC.

This clonotype was counted only a few times. The chain combines TRBV5-5 with TRBJ2-5; D gene uncertain. CDR3 size: 12 residues. Germline CDR1 and CDR2: SGHKS and YYEKEE (reference sequence). Trimming left V 0 bases short and J 5 bases short, with 5 bases between. The CDR3 here is CASSLDVETQYF. CDR3 DNA sequence: TGTGCCAGCAGCTTGGACGTGGAGACCCAGTACTTC.

The CDR3, as DNA: TGCAGTGCCTCAGGGGATAGCAATCAGCCCCAGCATTTT. Its protein product is CSASGDSNQPQHF. V gene TRBV20-1 combines with J gene TRBJ1-5; tentatively, D is TRBD1 (6 bases). The V end was cut by 6 bases, the J end by 0 bases, with 9 bases between. The CDR3 is 13 amino acids. CDR1 DFQATT and CDR2 SNEGSKA come from the germline V gene (reference sequence).

The CDR3 reads CASSPDGGPVWTQYF. DNA of the CDR3: TGTGCCAGCAGCCCCGACGGGGGGCCGGTTTGGACCCAGTACTTC. This sequence joins TRBV7-6 and TRBJ2-5, with D perhaps TRBD2 (7 bases). V was trimmed by 5 bases and J by 7 bases, leaving 20 bases between them. Germline lookup yields CDR1 SGHVS and CDR2 FNYEAQ. This CDR3 contains 15 residues.